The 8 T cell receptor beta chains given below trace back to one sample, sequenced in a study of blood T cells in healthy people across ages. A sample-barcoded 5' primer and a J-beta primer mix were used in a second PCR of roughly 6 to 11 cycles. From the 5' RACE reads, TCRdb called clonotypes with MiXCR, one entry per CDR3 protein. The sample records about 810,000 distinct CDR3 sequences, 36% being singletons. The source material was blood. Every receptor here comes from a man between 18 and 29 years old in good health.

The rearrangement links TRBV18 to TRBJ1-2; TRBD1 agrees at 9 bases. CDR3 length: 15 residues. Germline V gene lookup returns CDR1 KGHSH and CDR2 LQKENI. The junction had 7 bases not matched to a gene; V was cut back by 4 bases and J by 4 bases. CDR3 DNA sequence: TGTGCCAGCTCACGTGCTACAGGGGGCGGCTATGGCTACACCTTC. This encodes CASSRATGGGYGYTF.

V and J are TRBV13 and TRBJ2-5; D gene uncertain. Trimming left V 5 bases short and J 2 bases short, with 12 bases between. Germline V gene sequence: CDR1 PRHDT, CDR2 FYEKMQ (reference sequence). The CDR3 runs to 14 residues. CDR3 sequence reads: CASSPPTGQETQYF. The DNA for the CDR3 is TGTGCCAGCAGCCCACCGACCGGACAAGAGACCCAGTACTTC.

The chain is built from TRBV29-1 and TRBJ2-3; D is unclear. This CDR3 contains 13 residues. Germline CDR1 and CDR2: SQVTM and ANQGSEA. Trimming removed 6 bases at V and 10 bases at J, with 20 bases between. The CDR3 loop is CSVPPTGSGAQYF. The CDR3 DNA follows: TGCAGCGTCCCCCCGACCGGGTCTGGTGCGCAGTATTTT.

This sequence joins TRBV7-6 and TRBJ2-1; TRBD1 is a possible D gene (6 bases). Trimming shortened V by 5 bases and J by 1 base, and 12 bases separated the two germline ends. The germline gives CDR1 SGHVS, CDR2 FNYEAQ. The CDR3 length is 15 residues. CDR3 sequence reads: CASSPYRESYNEQFF. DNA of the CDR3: TGTGCCAGCAGCCCCTACAGGGAATCCTACAATGAGCAGTTCTTC.

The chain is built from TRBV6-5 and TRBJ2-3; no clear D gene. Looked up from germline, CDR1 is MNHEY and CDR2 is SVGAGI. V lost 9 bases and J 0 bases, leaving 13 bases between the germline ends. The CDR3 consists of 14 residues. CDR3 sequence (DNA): TGTGCCAGTCCTCATTGGGCTAGCACAGATACGCAGTATTTT. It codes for CASPHWASTDTQYF.

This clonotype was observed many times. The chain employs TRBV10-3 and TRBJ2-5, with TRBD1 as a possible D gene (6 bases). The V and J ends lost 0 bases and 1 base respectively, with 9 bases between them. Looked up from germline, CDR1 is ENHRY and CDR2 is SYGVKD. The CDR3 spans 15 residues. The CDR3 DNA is TGTGCCATCAGTGAGTCGGGGGCGGCCCAAGAGACCCAGTACTTC. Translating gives CAISESGAAQETQYF.

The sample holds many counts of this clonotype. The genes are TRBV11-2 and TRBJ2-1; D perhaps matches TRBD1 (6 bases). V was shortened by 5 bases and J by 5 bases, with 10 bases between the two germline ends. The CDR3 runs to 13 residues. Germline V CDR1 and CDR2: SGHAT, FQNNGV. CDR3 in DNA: TGTGCCAGCAGCCTCCAGGGGAACAATGAGCAGTTCTTC. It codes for CASSLQGNNEQFF.

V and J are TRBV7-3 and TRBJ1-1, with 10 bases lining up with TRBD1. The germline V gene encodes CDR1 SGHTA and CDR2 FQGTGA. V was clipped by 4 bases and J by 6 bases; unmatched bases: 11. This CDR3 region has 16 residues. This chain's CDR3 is CASSSDIRTGGPEAFF. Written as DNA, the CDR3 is TGTGCCAGCAGCTCAGACATCAGGACAGGGGGACCTGAAGCTTTCTTT. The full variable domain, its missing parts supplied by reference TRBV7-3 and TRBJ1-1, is GAGVSQTPSNKVTEKGKYVELRCDPISGHTALYWYRQSLGQGPEFLIYFQGTGAADDSGLPNDRFFAVRPEGSVSTLKIQRTERGDSAVYLCASSSDIRTGGPEAFFGQGTRLTVV.